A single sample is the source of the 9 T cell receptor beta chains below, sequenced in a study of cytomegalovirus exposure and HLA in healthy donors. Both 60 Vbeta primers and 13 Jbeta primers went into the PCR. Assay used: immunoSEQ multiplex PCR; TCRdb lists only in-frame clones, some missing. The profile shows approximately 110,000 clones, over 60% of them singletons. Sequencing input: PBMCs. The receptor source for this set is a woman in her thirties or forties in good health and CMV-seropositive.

The CDR3 protein is CASSSGWALYEQYF. As DNA, the CDR3 is TGTGCCAGCAGCTCCGGCTGGGCCCTATACGAGCAGTACTTC. The V and J genes are TRBV7-9 and TRBJ2-7; D is undetermined. The germline gives CDR1 SEHNR, CDR2 FQNEAQ (reference sequence). This CDR3 is built from 14 residues. V was pared by 4 bases and J by 4 bases, with 14 bases between.

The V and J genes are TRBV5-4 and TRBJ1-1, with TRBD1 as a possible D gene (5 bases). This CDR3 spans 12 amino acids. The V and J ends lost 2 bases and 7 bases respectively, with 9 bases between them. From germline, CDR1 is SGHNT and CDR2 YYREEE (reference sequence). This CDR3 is CASSFRQSEAFF. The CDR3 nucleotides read TGTGCCAGCAGCTTTAGACAGAGTGAAGCTTTCTTT.

Here the CDR3 reads CASSIVMGPEGNTEAFF. The CDR3 DNA sequence: TGTGCCAGTAGTATAGTAATGGGACCGGAGGGGAACACTGAAGCTTTCTTT. This chain joins TRBV19 and TRBJ1-1, with a possible D match to TRBD1 (5 bases). The germline V gene has CDR1 LNHDA and CDR2 SQIVND (reference sequence). Trimming pared 1 base from V and 1 base from J, leaving 16 bases between. This CDR3 has 17 residues.

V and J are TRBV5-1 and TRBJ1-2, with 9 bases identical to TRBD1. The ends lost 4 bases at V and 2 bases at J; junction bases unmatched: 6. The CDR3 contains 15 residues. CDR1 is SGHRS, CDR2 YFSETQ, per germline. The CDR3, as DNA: TGCGCCAGCAGCCCGGACAGGGGTCGAAACTATGGCTACACCTTC. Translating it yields CASSPDRGRNYGYTF.

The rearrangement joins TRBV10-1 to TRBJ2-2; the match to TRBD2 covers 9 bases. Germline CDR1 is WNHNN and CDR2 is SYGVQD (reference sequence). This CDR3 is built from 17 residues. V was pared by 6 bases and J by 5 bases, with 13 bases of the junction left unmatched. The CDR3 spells CASSSGGSGSWTGELFF. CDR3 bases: TGCGCCAGCAGCTCCGGGGGTAGCGGGAGTTGGACCGGGGAGCTGTTTTTT.

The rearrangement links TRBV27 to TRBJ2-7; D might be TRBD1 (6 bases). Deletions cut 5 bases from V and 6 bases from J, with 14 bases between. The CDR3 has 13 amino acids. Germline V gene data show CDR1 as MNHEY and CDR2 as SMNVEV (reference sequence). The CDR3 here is CASSPEGDGEQYF. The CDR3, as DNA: TGTGCCAGCAGTCCTGAGGGGGACGGCGAGCAGTACTTC.

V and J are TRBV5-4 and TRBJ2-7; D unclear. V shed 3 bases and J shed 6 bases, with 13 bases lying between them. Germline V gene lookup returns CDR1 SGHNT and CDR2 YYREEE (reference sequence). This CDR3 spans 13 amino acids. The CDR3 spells CASSSAVVPEQYF. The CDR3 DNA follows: TGTGCCAGCAGCTCTGCGGTAGTGCCCGAGCAGTACTTC. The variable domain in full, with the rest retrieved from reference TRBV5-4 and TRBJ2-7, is ETGVTQSPTHLIKTRGQQVTLRCSSQSGHNTVSWYQQALGQGPQFIFQYYREEENGRGNFPPRFSGLQFPNYSSELNVNALELDDSALYLCASSSAVVPEQYFGPGTRLTVT.

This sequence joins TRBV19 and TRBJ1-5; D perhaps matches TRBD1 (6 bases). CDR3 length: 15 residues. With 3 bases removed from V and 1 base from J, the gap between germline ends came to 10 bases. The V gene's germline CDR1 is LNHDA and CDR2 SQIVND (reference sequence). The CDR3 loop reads CASSIPGESNQPQHF. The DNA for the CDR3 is TGTGCCAGTAGTATCCCAGGGGAAAGCAATCAGCCCCAGCATTTT. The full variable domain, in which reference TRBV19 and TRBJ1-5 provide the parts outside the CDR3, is DGGITQSPKYLFRKEGQNVTLSCEQNLNHDAMYWYRQDPGQGLRLIYYSQIVNDFQKGDIAEGYSVSREKKESFPLTVTSAQKNPTAFYLCASSIPGESNQPQHFGDGTRLSIL.

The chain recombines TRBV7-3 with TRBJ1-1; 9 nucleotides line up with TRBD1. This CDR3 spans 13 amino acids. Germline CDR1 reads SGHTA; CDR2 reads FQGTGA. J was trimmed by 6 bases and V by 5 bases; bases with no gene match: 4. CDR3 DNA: TGTGCCAGCAGCCTGACAGGGGGGGCTGAAGCTTTCTTT. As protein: CASSLTGGAEAFF.